The clone carrying this T cell receptor (beta chain) turned up a few times. Its antigen is currently unknown. TCRdb recomputed calls from the reads with MiXCR, one row per CDR3 protein. The sample lists approximately 910,000 distinct CDR3 sequences, around 29% occurring once. The germline CDR1 and CDR2 sequences are MNHNS and SASEGT. The CDR3 is 14 amino acids. Trimming stripped 8 bases from V and 1 base from J, with 15 bases between. These data originate in a study of T cell repertoires in cytomegalovirus infection. Whole-study context: Public TCR beta signatures indicated both CMV infection and matching HLA type. The study, taken as a whole, reports: Dominating the ex vivo response were TCR beta clonotypes that were CMV-specific and HLA-C-restricted.

The sequencing used cultured CD8+ T cells from PBMCs, collected from culture after CMV antigen stimulation. The rearrangement uses TRBV6-1 and TRBJ2-7, with D possibly TRBD1 on 6 matching bases. This clonotype was sampled from a human donor in good health (CMV status not recorded). Some clones in this sample may be carry-over from other donors' samples. The CDR3 coding sequence is TGTGCCAGCGGCCTACGGACAGCTTCCTACGAGCAGTACTTC. This encodes CASGLRTASYEQYF.